This T cell receptor (beta chain) was obtained from a study of T cell responses to AZD1222 COVID-19 vaccine. The CDR3 consists of 13 residues. Trimming removed 2 bases from V and 5 bases from J, with 9 bases in between. Per the germline V gene, CDR1 is SGHTA and CDR2 is FQGTGA. Profiling relied on immunoSEQ multiplex PCR, and the TCRdb table lists in-frame clones only, not all of them. The sample holds over 150,000 clones; 90% are singletons and the top ten take 15% to 20%. Study outcomes and limitations: Vaccine-associated CD4 TCRs ranged over spike, dominating at 160-218 and 743-854. Females made up more of the donors, who were largely white British, and clonal diversity may have come out too low.

Details on this clone: What it binds is unknown.

The sequence came from an adult in good health. The specimen was peripheral blood, collected on day 0 of AZD1222 vaccination. The chain carries TRBV7-3 and TRBJ2-5, with D perhaps being TRBD1 or TRBD2 (6 bases each). For the CDR3, the DNA is TGTGCCAGCAGCTTACGGGGGCTGGAGACCCAGTACTTC. Its translation: CASSLRGLETQYF.